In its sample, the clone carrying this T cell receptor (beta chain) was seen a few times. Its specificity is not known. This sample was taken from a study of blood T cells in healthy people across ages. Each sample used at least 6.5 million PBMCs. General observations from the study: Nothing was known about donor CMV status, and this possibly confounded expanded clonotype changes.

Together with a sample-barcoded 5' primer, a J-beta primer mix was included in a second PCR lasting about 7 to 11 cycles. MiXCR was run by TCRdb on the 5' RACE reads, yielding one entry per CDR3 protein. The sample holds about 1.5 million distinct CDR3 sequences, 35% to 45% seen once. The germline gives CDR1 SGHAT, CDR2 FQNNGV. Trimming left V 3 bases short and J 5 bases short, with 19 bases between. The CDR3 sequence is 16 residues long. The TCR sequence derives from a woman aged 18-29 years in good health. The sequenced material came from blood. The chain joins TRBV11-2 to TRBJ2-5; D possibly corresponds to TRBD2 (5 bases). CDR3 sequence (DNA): TGTGCCAGCAGCTTGTTGTCCCAGGTAGCGCACGAGACCCAGTACTTC. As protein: CASSLLSQVAHETQYF.